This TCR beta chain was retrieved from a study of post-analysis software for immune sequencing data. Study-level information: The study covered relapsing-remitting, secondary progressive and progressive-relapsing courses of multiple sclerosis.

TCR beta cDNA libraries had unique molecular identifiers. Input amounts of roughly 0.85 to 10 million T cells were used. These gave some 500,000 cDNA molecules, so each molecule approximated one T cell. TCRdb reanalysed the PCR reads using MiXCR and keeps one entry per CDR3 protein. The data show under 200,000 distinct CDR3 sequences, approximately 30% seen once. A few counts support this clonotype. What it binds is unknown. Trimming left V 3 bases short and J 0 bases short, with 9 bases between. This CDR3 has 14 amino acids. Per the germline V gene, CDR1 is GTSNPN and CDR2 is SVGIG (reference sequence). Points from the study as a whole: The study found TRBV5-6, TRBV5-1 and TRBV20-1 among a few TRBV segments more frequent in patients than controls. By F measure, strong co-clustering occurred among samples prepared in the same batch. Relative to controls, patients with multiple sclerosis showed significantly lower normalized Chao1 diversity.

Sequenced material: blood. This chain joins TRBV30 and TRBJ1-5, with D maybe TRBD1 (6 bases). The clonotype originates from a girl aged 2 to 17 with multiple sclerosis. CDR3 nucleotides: TGTGCCTGGAGGACAGGCAATAGCAATCAGCCCCAGCATTTT. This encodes CAWRTGNSNQPQHF. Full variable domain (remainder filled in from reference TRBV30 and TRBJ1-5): SQTIHQWPATLVQPVGSPLSLECTVEGTSNPNLYWYRQAAGRGLQLLFYSVGIGQISSEVPQNLSASRPQDRQFILSSKKLLLSDSGFYLCAWRTGNSNQPQHFGDGTRLSIL.